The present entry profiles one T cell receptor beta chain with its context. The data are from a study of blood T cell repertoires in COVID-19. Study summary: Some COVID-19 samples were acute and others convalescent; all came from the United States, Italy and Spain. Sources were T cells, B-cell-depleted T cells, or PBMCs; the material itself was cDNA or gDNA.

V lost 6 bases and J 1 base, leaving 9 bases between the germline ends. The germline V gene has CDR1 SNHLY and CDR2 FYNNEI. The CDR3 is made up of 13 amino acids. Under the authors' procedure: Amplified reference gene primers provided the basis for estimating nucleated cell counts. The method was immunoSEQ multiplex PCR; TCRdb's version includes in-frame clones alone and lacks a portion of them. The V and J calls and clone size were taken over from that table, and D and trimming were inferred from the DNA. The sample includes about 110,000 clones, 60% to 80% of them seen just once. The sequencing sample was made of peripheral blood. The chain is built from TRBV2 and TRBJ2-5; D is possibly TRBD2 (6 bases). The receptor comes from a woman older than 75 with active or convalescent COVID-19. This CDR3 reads CASRVGGQETQYF. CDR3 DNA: TGTGCCAGCAGGGTGGGAGGCCAAGAGACCCAGTACTTC.